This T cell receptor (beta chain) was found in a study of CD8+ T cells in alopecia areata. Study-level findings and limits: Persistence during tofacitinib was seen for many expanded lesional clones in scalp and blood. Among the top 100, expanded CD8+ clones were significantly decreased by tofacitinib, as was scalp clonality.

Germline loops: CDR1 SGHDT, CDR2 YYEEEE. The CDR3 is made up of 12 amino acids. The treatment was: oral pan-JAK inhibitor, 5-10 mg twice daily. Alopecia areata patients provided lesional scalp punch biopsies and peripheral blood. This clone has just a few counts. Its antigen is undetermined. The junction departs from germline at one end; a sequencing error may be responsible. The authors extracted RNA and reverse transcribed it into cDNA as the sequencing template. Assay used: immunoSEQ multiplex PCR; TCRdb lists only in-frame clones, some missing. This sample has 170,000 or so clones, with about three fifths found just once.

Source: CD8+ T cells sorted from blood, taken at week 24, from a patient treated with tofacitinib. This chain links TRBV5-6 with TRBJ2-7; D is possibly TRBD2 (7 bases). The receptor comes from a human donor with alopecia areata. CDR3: CASSLEGAGALF. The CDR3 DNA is TGTGCCAGCAGCTTGGAAGGGGCGGGGGCCCTCTTC.